This TCR beta chain was sequenced during a study of T cells after posttransplantation cyclophosphamide. Study-wide results and caveats: Recipient CMV seropositivity and CMV reactivation strongly tracked TRB clonality. Tissue-infiltrating T cells from skin or gut overlapped little with blood T cells.

Busulfan-fludarabine conditioning, marrow transplant, and cyclophosphamide on days +3 and +4 were administered. Only in-frame clones appear in the TCRdb table, and some are missing; sequencing was by immunoSEQ multiplex PCR. There are about 3,200 clones in the sample, none observed a single time. This clone has more than one count but fewer than ten. What it recognizes is unknown. CDR1 and CDR2 (germline): MNHNS, SASEGT. Losses at the gene ends were 1 base for V and 4 bases for J; bases not matched to a gene: 2. The CDR3 contains 15 residues. The sequencing used PBMCs, collected after allogeneic stem cell transplant with posttransplant cyclophosphamide. This sequence was found in a female patient aged 55-70 years who received an allogeneic stem cell transplant from a related donor and was CMV-positive. Some T cells may be provided by the graft donor. This chain links TRBV6-1 with TRBJ2-3, with 10 bases that match TRBD2. The CDR3 DNA sequence: TGTGCCAGCAGTGAAGTAGCGGGAGGCCCAGATACGCAGTATTTT. Translated: CASSEVAGGPDTQYF.